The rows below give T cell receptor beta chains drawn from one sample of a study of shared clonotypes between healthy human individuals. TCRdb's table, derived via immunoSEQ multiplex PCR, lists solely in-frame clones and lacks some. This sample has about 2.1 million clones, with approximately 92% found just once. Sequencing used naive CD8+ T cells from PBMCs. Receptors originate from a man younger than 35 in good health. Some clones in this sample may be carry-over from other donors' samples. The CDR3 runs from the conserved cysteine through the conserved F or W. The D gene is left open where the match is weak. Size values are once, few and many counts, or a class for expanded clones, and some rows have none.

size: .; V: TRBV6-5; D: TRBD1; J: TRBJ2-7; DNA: TGTGCCAGCAGTCACGAGTGGACAGGGGACTACGAGCAGTACTTC; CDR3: CASSHEWTGDYEQYF
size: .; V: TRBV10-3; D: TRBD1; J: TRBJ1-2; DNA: TGTGCCATCACCTCCCAGGGGGCTGAGGGCTACACCTTC; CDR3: CAITSQGAEGYTF
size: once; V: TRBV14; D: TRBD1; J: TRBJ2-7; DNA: TGTGCCAGCAGCCAGCTTCCGGGACAGAGCTCCTACGAGCAGTACTTC; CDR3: CASSQLPGQSSYEQYF
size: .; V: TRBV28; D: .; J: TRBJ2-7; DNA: TGTGCCAGCAGTTTACAGGAGGGTTCCGAGCAGTACTTC; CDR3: CASSLQEGSEQYF
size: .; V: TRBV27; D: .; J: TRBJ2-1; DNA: TGTGCCAGCAGTCTCACTAGCTCCTACAATGAGCAGTTCTTC; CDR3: CASSLTSSYNEQFF
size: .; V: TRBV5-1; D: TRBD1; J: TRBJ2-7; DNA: TGCGCCAGCAGCCCCGGGACAGGGGTGTTCTACGAGCAGTACTTC; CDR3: CASSPGTGVFYEQYF
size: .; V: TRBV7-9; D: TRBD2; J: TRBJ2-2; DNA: TGTGCCAGCAGCTCATCGACTAGCGGGAGGACCGGGGAGCTGTTTTTT; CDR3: CASSSSTSGRTGELFF
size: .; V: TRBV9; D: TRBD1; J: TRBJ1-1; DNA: TGTGCCAGCAGCGTAGACAGGGGGCACAACACTGAAGCTTTCTTT; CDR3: CASSVDRGHNTEAFF
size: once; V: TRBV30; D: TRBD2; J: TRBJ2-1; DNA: TGTGCCTGGAGTGAGACCGCGGGAGCCCGCGCGGATGAGCAGTTCTTC; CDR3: CAWSETAGARADEQFF
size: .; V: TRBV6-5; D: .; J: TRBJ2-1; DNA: TGTGCCAGCAGTTACTCGGAGACTGAGCAGTTCTTC; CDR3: CASSYSETEQFF
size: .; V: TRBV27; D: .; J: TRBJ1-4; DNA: TGTGCCAGCAGTTTATCGGTGGGGGGGGCTAATGAAAAACTGTTTTTT; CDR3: CASSLSVGGANEKLFF
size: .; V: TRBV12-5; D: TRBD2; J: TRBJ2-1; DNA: TGTGCTAGTGGTACCCTATCCCCCCGTGGGGGACTAGCTCCTTTTGAGGAGGAGCAGTTCTTC; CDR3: CASGTLSPRGGLAPFEEEQFF
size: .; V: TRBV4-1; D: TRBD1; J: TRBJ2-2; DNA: TGCGCCAGCAGCCAGATGACAGGGGTGAACACCGGGGAGCTGTTTTTT; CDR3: CASSQMTGVNTGELFF
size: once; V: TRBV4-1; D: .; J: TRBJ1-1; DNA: TGCGCCAGCAGCCAAGATTTTGGGGGGAGAATGAACACTGAAGCTTTCTTT; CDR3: CASSQDFGGRMNTEAFF
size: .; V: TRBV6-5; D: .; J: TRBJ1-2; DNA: TGTGCCAGCAGTTACTCACGGGGTATGGACTATGGCTACACCTTC; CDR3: CASSYSRGMDYGYTF
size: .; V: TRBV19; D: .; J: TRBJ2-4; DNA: TGTGCCAGTAGTATAAGGGGGGCGAGGTGGAACATTCAGTACTTC; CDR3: CASSIRGARWNIQYF
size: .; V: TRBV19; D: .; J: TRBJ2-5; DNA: TGTGCCAGTAGTATTTATAGGGAATCGGAGACCCAGTACTTC; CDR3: CASSIYRESETQYF
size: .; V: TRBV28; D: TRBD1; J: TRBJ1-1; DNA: TGTGCCAGCAGTTTGCTTTCCCCCGGAACAGGGGGCACTGAAGCTTTCTTT; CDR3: CASSLLSPGTGGTEAFF
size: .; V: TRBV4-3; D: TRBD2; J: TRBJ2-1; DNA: TGCGCCAGCAGTGGTGGGGGAGGGGTCTACAATGAGCAGTTCTTC; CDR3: CASSGGGGVYNEQFF
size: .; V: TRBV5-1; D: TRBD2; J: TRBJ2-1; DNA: TGCGCCAGCAGCTTGGCCGCAGTAGCGGGGTGGGATGAGCAGTTCTTC; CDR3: CASSLAAVAGWDEQFF
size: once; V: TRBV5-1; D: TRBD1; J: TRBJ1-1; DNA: TGCGCCAGCAGCTTGGAGCAGGGGGCCCTGAACACTGAAGCTTTCTTT; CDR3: CASSLEQGALNTEAFF
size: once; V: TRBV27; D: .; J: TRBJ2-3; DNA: TGTGCCAGCACCTCCCTGTCCACAGATACGCAGTATTTT; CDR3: CASTSLSTDTQYF
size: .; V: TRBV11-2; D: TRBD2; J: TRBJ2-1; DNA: TGTGCCAGCATCCTAGGGCCGACTAGCGGGATGTTTAATGAGCAGTTCTTC; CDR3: CASILGPTSGMFNEQFF
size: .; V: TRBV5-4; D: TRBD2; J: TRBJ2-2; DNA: TGTGCCAGCAGCCCGGGACTAGCGGGAGGGCCTCCGAACACCGGGGAGCTGTTTTTT; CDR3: CASSPGLAGGPPNTGELFF
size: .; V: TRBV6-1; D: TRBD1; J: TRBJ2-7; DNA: TGTGCCAGCAGTGAGCTCAGGGGGTCCTACGAGCAGTACTTC; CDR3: CASSELRGSYEQYF
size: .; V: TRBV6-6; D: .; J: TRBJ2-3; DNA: TGTGCCAGCATCCAATCCTGGGACAGCACAGATACGCAGTATTTT; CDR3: CASIQSWDSTDTQYF
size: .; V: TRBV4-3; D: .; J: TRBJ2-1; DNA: TGCGCCAGCAGCCAGAGCGTAAGCTCCTACAATGAGCAGTTCTTC; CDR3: CASSQSVSSYNEQFF
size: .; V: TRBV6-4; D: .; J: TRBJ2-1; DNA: TGTGCCAGCAGTGACTCGGGGGGAATAGGTGAGCAGTTCTTC; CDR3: CASSDSGGIGEQFF
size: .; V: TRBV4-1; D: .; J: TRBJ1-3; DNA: TGCGCCAGCAGCCAGTCAGGTGGGGTAGGCCCTGGAAACACCATATATTTT; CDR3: CASSQSGGVGPGNTIYF
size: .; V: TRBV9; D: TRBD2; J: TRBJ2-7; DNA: TGTGCCAGCAGCGCCACTAGCGGGAGATGGTACGAGCAGTACTTC; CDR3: CASSATSGRWYEQYF
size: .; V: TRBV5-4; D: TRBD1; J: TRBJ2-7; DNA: TGTGCCAGCAGCTCGACAGGGTTCGCGGAGCAGTACTTC; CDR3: CASSSTGFAEQYF
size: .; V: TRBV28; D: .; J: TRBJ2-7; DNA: TGTGCCAGCAGTTTACGGAGGGGACCGCGCGAGCAGTACTTC; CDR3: CASSLRRGPREQYF
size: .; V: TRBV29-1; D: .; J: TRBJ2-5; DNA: TGCAGCGTTGAAGATAATGGACTGCCTCAAGAGACCCAGTACTTC; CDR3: CSVEDNGLPQETQYF